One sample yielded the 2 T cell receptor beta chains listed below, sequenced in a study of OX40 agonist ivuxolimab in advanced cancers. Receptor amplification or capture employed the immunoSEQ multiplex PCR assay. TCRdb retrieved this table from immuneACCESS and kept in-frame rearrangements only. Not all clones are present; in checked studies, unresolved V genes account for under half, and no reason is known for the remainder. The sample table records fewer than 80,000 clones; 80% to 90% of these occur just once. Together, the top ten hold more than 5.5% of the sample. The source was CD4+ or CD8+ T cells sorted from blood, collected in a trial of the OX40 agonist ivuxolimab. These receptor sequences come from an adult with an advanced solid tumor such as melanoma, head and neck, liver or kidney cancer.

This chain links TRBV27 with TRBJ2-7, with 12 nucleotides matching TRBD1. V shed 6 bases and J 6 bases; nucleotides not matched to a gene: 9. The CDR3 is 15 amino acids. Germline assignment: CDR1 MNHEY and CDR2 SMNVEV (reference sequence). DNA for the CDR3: TGTGCCAGCAGCATATTGGGACAGGGGGCTAGCGAGCAGTACTTC. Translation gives CASSILGQGASEQYF.

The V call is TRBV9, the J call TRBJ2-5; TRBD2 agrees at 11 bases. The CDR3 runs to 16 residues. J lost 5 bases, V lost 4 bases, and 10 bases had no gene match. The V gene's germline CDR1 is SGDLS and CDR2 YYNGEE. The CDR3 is CASSPTSGGSGETQYF. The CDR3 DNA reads TGTGCCAGCAGCCCTACTAGCGGGGGATCCGGCGAGACCCAGTACTTC.